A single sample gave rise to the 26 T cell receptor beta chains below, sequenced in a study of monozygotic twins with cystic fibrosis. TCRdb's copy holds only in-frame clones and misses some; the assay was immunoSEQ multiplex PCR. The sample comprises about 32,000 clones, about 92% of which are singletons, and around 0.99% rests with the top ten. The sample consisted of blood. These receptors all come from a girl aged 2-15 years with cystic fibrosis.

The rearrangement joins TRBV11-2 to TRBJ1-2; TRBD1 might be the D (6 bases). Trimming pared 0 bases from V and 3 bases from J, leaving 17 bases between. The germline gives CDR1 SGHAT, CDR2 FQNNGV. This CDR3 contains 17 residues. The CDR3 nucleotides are TGTGCCAGCAGCTTAGAGCCGGGGGCAGCTCGGGACTATGGCTACACCTTC. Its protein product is CASSLEPGAARDYGYTF.

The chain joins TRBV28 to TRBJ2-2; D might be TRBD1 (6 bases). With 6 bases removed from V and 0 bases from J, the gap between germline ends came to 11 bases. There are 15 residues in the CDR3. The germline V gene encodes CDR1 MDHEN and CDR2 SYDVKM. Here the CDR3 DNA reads TGTGCCAGCAGCTATGACAGGACGAACACCGGGGAGCTGTTTTTT. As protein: CASSYDRTNTGELFF.

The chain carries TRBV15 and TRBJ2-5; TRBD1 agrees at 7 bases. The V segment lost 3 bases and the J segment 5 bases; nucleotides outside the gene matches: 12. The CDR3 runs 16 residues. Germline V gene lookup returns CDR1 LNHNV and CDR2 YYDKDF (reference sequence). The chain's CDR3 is CATSSFLDRVGETQYF. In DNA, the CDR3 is TGTGCCACCAGCAGCTTCCTCGACAGGGTGGGGGAGACCCAGTACTTC.

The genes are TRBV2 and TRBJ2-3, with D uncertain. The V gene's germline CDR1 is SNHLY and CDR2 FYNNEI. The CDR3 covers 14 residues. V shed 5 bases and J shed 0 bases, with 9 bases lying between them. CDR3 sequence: CASSNRVSTDTQYF. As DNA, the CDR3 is TGTGCCAGCAGTAATAGGGTTAGCACAGATACGCAGTATTTT.

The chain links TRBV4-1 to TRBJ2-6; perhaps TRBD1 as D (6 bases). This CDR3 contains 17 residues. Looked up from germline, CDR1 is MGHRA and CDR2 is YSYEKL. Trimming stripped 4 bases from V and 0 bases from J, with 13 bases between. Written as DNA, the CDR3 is TGCGCCAGCAGCCTGGGGGCCTTAAGCTCTGGGGCCAACGTCCTGACTTTC. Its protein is CASSLGALSSGANVLTF.

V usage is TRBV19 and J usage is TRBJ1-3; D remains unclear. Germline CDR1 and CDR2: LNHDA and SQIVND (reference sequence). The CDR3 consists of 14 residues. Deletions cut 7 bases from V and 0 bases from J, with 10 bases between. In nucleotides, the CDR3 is TGTGCCAGTACCCCCGGGTCCTCTGGAAACACCATATATTTT. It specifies CASTPGSSGNTIYF.

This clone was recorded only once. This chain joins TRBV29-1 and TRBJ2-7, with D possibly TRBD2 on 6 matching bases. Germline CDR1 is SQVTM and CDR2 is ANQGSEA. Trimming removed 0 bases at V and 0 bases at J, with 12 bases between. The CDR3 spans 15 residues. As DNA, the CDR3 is TGCAGCGTTGAAGATCCGAGACTAGGCTCCTACGAGCAGTACTTC. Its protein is CSVEDPRLGSYEQYF.

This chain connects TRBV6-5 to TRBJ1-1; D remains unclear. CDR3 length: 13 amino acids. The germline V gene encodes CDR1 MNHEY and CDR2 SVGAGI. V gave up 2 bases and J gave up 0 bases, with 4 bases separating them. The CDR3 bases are TGTGCCAGCAGTTACGGAATGAACACTGAAGCTTTCTTT. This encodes CASSYGMNTEAFF.

CDR3 region: CASSIADTQYF. CDR3 DNA: TGTGCCAGCAGCATCGCAGATACGCAGTATTTT. V gene TRBV28 combines with J gene TRBJ2-3; no reliable D call. CDR3 size: 11 residues. Germline V gives CDR1 MDHEN, CDR2 SYDVKM. The germline V and J ends were trimmed by 6 bases and 4 bases, with 5 bases remaining between them. Full variable domain (remainder filled in from reference TRBV28 and TRBJ2-3): DVKVTQSSRYLVKRTGEKVFLECVQDMDHENMFWYRQDPGLGLRLIYFSYDVKMKEKGDIPEGYSVSREKKERFSLILESASTNQTSMYLCASSIADTQYFGPGTRLTVL.

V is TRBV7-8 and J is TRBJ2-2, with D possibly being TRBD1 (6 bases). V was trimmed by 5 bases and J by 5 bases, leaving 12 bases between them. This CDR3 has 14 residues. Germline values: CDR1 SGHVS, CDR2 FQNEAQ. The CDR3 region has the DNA TGTGCCAGCAGCCGTCTACAGGGAACCGGGGAGCTGTTTTTT. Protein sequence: CASSRLQGTGELFF.

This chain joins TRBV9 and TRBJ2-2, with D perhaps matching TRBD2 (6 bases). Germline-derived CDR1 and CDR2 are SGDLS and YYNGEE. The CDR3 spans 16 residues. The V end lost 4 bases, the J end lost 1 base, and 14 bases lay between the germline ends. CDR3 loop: CASSFGTFGNTGELFF. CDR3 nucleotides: TGTGCCAGCAGCTTTGGGACTTTCGGGAACACCGGGGAGCTGTTTTTT.

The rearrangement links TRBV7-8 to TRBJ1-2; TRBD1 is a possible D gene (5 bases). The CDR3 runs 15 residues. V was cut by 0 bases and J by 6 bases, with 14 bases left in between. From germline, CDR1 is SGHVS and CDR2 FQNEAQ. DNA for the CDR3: TGTGCCAGCAGCTTAGCAATAAGTGTAGGGGATGGCTACACCTTC. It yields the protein CASSLAISVGDGYTF.

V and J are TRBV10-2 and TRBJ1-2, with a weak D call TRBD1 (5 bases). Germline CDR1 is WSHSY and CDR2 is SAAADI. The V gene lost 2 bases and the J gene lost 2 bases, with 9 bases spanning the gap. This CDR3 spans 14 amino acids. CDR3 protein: CASSETGYNYGYTF. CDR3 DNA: TGCGCCAGCAGTGAGACAGGTTACAACTATGGCTACACCTTC.

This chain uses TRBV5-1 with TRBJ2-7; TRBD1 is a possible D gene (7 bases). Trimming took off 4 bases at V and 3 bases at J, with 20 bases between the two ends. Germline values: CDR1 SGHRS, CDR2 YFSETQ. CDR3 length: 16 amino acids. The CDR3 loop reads CASSLGGGAELYEQYF. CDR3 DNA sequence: TGCGCCAGCAGCCTTGGAGGGGGCGCCGAACTCTACGAGCAGTACTTC.

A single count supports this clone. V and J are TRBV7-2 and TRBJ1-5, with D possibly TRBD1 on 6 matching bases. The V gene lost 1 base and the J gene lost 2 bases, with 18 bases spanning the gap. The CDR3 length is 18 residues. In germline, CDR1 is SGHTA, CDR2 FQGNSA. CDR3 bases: TGTGCCAGCAGCTTAGTTGGGGGCAGACCTTATGGCAATCAGCCCCAGCATTTT. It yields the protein CASSLVGGRPYGNQPQHF.

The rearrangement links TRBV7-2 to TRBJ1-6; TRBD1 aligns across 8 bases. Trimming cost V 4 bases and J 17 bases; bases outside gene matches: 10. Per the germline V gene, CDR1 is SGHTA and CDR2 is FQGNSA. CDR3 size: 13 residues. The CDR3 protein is CASSSDRALPIHF. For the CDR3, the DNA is TGTGCCAGCAGCTCGGACAGGGCTTTACCTATCCACTTT.

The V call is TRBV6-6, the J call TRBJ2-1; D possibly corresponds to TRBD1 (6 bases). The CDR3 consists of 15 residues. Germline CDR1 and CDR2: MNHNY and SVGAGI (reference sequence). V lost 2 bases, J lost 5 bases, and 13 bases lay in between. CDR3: CASSYRGSPNNEQFF. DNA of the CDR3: TGTGCCAGCAGTTACAGGGGGAGCCCTAACAATGAGCAGTTCTTC.

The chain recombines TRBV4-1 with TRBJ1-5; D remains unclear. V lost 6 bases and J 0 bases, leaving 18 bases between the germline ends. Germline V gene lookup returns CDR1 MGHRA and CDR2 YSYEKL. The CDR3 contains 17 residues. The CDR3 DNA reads TGCGCCAGCAGTCCAAGACCGGGCGCCGATAGCAATCAGCCCCAGCATTTT. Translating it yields CASSPRPGADSNQPQHF.

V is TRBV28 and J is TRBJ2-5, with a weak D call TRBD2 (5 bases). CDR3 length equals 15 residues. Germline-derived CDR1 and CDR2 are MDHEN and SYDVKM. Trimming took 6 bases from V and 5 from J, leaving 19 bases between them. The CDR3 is CASSTGRVLGETQYF. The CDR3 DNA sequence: TGTGCCAGCAGCACTGGGCGGGTTTTAGGGGAGACCCAGTACTTC.

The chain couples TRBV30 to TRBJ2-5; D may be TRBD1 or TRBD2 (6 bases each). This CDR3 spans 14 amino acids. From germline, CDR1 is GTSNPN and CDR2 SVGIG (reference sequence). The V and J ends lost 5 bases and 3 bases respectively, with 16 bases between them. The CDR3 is CAWERGGHEETQYF. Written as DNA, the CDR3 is TGTGCCTGGGAACGTGGGGGGCACGAAGAGACCCAGTACTTC.

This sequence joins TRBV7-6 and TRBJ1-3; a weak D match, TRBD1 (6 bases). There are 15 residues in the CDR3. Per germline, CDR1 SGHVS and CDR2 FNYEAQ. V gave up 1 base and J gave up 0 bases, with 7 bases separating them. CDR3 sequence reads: CASSLEGGSGNTIYF. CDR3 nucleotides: TGTGCCAGCAGCTTAGAGGGGGGCTCTGGAAACACCATATATTTT.

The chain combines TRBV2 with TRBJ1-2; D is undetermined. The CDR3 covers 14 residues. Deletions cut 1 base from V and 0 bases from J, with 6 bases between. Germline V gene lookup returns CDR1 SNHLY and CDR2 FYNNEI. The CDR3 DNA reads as TGTGCCAGCAGTGAAGAGTTAGCTAACTATGGCTACACCTTC. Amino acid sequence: CASSEELANYGYTF.

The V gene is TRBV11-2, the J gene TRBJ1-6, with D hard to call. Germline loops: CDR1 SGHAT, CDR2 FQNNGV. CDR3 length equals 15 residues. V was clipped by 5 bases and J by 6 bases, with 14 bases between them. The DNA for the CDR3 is TGTGCCAGCAGCCCTGGAGGGATAGGTAATTCACCCCTCCACTTT. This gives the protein CASSPGGIGNSPLHF.

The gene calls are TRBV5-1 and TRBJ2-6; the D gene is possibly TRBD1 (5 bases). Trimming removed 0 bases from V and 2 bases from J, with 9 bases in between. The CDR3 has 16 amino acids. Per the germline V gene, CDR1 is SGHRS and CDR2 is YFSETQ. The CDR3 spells CASSLDGAPGANVLTF. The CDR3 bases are TGCGCCAGCAGCTTGGATGGGGCCCCTGGGGCCAACGTCCTGACTTTC.

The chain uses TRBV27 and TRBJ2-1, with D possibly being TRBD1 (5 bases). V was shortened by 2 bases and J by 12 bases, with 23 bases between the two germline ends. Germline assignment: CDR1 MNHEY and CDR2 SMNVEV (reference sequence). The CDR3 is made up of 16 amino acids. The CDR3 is CASSLRGRDSHHGQFF. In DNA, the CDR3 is TGTGCCAGCAGTTTAAGGGGCAGGGATTCCCATCATGGGCAGTTCTTC.

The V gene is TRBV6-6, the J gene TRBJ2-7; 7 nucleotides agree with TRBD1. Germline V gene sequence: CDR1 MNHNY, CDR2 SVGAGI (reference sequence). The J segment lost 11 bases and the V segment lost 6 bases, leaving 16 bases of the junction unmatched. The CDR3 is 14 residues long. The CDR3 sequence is CASSPDRAGKVEYF. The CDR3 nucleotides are TGTGCCAGCAGCCCTGACAGGGCAGGCAAAGTCGAGTACTTC.